The 26 T cell receptor beta chains reported below all come from one sample, sequenced in a study of CD8+ T cells in alopecia areata. Extracted RNA was reverse transcribed, and the resulting cDNA served as sequencing template. Assay: immunoSEQ multiplex PCR; the TCRdb copy retains only in-frame clones and omits some. The table lists some 110,000 clones, 35% to 45% of them singletons, with approximately 3% in the top ten. The sequencing input was CD4+ T cells sorted from blood. The receptors were gathered from a human donor with alopecia areata.

The chain joins TRBV30 to TRBJ1-1; no definite D call. Trimming shortened V by 3 bases and J by 0 bases, and 5 bases separated the two germline ends. The CDR3 is 12 residues long. The germline CDR1 and CDR2 sequences are GTSNPN and SVGIG (reference sequence). Here the CDR3 DNA reads TGTGCCTGGAGGCAGGTGAACACTGAAGCTTTCTTT. Translating gives CAWRQVNTEAFF.

In this sample, this clone turned up a few times. V and J are TRBV29-1 and TRBJ1-1; D call uncertain. CDR3 length: 12 amino acids. Per germline, CDR1 SQVTM and CDR2 ANQGSEA. V was clipped by 4 bases and J by 2 bases, with 8 bases between them. For the CDR3, the DNA is TGCAGCGTTGGTGAAGGCAACACTGAAGCTTTCTTT. Translating it yields CSVGEGNTEAFF.

This rearrangement joins TRBV2 to TRBJ2-7; D call uncertain. The germline CDR1 and CDR2 sequences are SNHLY and FYNNEI. This CDR3 has 11 residues. The V gene lost 6 bases and the J gene lost 3 bases, with 6 bases spanning the gap. This chain's CDR3 is CASSPLYEQYF. CDR3 DNA sequence: TGTGCCAGCAGCCCGCTCTACGAGCAGTACTTC.

The chain recombines TRBV19 with TRBJ2-1; TRBD2 agrees at 10 bases. CDR3 length equals 15 residues. Germline loops: CDR1 LNHDA, CDR2 SQIVND (reference sequence). Trimming removed 6 bases from V and 4 bases from J; junction bases left unmatched: 6. Written as DNA, the CDR3 is TGTGCCAGTAGGCCCGAACTAGCGGGGTACAATGAGCAGTTCTTC. This sequence encodes CASRPELAGYNEQFF.

The chain couples TRBV29-1 to TRBJ2-1; D call uncertain. With 7 bases removed from V and 3 bases from J, the gap between germline ends came to 19 bases. The CDR3 length is 15 residues. Per germline, CDR1 SQVTM and CDR2 ANQGSEA. The CDR3, as DNA: TGCAGCGCCACCCGTCCCTCTAAAATCTACAATGAGCAGTTCTTC. As protein: CSATRPSKIYNEQFF.

This clone was seen only a few times. V usage is TRBV29-1 and J usage is TRBJ2-5; D ambiguous. The germline CDR1 and CDR2 sequences are SQVTM and ANQGSEA. Trimming pared 4 bases from V and 1 base from J, leaving 7 bases between. The CDR3 is 12 residues long. The CDR3 DNA follows: TGCAGCGTTGGCAGGACCCAAGAGACCCAGTACTTC. The encoded protein is CSVGRTQETQYF.

Only a few counts were recorded for this clone. The rearrangement joins TRBV7-2 to TRBJ2-1; D could derive from TRBD1 or TRBD2 (5 bases each). The length of the CDR3 is 14 residues. V was shortened by 3 bases and J by 14 bases, with 20 bases between the two germline ends. The germline CDR1 and CDR2 sequences are SGHTA and FQGNSA. The CDR3 is CASSFTRLGVLKFF. CDR3 in DNA: TGTGCCAGCAGCTTCACTCGGCTGGGGGTATTGAAGTTCTTC.

CDR3 in amino acids: CASRIDSPYEQYF. CDR3 sequence (DNA): TGTGCCAGCAGAATAGACAGCCCCTACGAGCAGTACTTC. V is TRBV28 and J is TRBJ2-7; a weak D match, TRBD1 (5 bases). Germline V gene lookup returns CDR1 MDHEN and CDR2 SYDVKM. The CDR3 is 13 amino acids. The ends were cut back, 6 bases at V and 2 bases at J, with 11 bases in the middle.

The chain recombines TRBV7-9 with TRBJ1-5; no clear D gene. V shed 3 bases and J shed 5 bases, with 5 bases lying between them. The CDR3 spans 12 residues. Germline CDR1 and CDR2: SEHNR and FQNEAQ (reference sequence). CDR3 DNA sequence: TGTGCCAGCAGCTTTCCCGATCAGCCCCAGCATTTT. Translated: CASSFPDQPQHF. Looking up the rest from reference TRBV7-9 and TRBJ1-5 gives the full variable domain: DTGVSQNPRHKITKRGQNVTFRCDPISEHNRLYWYRQTLGQGPEFLTYFQNEAQLEKSRLLSDRFSAERPKGSFSTLEIQRTEQGDSAMYLCASSFPDQPQHFGDGTRLSIL.

CDR3 loop: CASRAGLTDTQYF. DNA of the CDR3: TGTGCCAGCAGGGCGGGACTCACAGATACGCAGTATTTT. The chain has TRBV2 and TRBJ2-3; D is possibly TRBD2 (6 bases). The CDR3 is made up of 13 amino acids. Trimming pared 6 bases from V and 2 bases from J, leaving 9 bases between. CDR1 is SNHLY and CDR2 is FYNNEI in the germline V gene.

The rearrangement uses TRBV29-1 and TRBJ2-7; tentatively, D is TRBD1 (6 bases). Germline V gene sequence: CDR1 SQVTM, CDR2 ANQGSEA. This CDR3 contains 15 residues. Trimming took off 1 base at V and 3 bases at J, with 16 bases between the two ends. CDR3 sequence (DNA): TGCAGCGTTGAAGGGGAGAGGGCAGGGGACTACGAGCAGTACTTC. Its protein is CSVEGERAGDYEQYF.

This clone was counted between two and nine times. The V and J genes are TRBV30 and TRBJ1-5; D possibly corresponds to TRBD1 (5 bases). Germline V gives CDR1 GTSNPN, CDR2 SVGIG (reference sequence). This CDR3 spans 12 amino acids. Trimming shortened V by 2 bases and J by 7 bases, and 9 bases separated the two germline ends. The CDR3: CAWSPGRQPQHF. The DNA for the CDR3 is TGTGCCTGGAGTCCAGGGCGACAGCCCCAGCATTTT.

This rearrangement joins TRBV30 to TRBJ2-5; TRBD1 or TRBD2 may be the D gene (5 bases each). Trimming cost V 2 bases and J 5 bases, with 12 bases left between them. Germline CDR1 is GTSNPN and CDR2 is SVGIG (reference sequence). This CDR3 is built from 13 residues. CDR3 coding DNA: TGTGCCTGGAGTTTGGGACGGGTGGAGACCCAGTACTTC. Translated, it gives CAWSLGRVETQYF. Filled out from reference TRBV30 and TRBJ2-5, the complete variable domain reads SQTIHQWPATLVQPVGSPLSLECTVEGTSNPNLYWYRQAAGRGLQLLFYSVGIGQISSEVPQNLSASRPQDRQFILSSKKLLLSDSGFYLCAWSLGRVETQYFGPGTRLLVL.

CDR3 sequence (DNA): TGCGCCAGCAGCTTGGGGCTAGCGGGGCCCTCCTACGAGCAGTACTTC. Protein: CASSLGLAGPSYEQYF. The gene calls are TRBV5-1 and TRBJ2-7; 9 nucleotides line up with TRBD2. CDR3 length: 16 residues. With V trimmed by 0 bases and J by 0 bases, 4 bases remained unmatched. CDR1 is SGHRS, CDR2 YFSETQ, per germline.

The chain recombines TRBV30 with TRBJ2-1; D is perhaps TRBD2 (6 bases). Trimming cost V 8 bases and J 4 bases, with 9 bases left between them. The CDR3 spans 11 residues. Germline loops: CDR1 GTSNPN, CDR2 SVGIG (reference sequence). The CDR3 loop is CAAEGYNEQFF. CDR3 DNA sequence: TGTGCCGCGGAGGGTTACAATGAGCAGTTCTTC.

The CDR3 sequence: CASSLMGQGNNEQFF. CDR3 nucleotides: TGTGCCAGCAGCTTAATGGGACAGGGTAACAATGAGCAGTTCTTC. The chain joins TRBV11-2 to TRBJ2-1, with TRBD1 matching 9 bases. The CDR3 loop spans 15 amino acids. In germline, CDR1 is SGHAT, CDR2 FQNNGV. The junction had 4 bases not matched to a gene; V was cut back by 2 bases and J by 5 bases.

The chain joins TRBV15 to TRBJ1-2; D gene unclear. Germline V gene lookup returns CDR1 LNHNV and CDR2 YYDKDF (reference sequence). This CDR3 region has 12 residues. V was pared by 5 bases and J by 3 bases, with 7 bases between. CDR3 in amino acids: CATSGVHYGYTF. The CDR3 DNA is TGTGCCACCAGCGGCGTCCACTATGGCTACACCTTC.

The gene calls are TRBV28 and TRBJ1-1; D gene unclear. V lost 6 bases, J lost 5 bases, and 7 bases lay in between. This CDR3 has 11 residues. The germline CDR1 and CDR2 sequences are MDHEN and SYDVKM. The CDR3: CASRRVTEAFF. DNA of the CDR3: TGTGCCAGCAGAAGGGTAACTGAAGCTTTCTTT.

This chain connects TRBV11-3 to TRBJ1-1, with a weak D call TRBD1 (5 bases). Germline lookup yields CDR1 SGHNT and CDR2 YENEEA. The CDR3 runs 14 residues. V was pared by 6 bases and J by 2 bases, with 13 bases between. The CDR3 DNA sequence: TGTGCCAGCAGTTTGGGACGGATTAACACTGAAGCTTTCTTT. Translated: CASSLGRINTEAFF.

The chain joins TRBV29-1 to TRBJ2-1, with 9 bases fitting TRBD2. The germline V gene encodes CDR1 SQVTM and CDR2 ANQGSEA. The J segment lost 9 bases and the V segment lost 0 bases, leaving 9 bases of the junction unmatched. This CDR3 region has 15 residues. In nucleotides, the CDR3 is TGCAGCGTTGAAGAAGTCGAGCGGGGGGCCGCTGAGCAGTTCTTC. It encodes CSVEEVERGAAEQFF.

This clone was picked up a small number of times. The V gene is TRBV28, the J gene TRBJ1-1, with D hard to call. The CDR3 totals 13 residues. Trimming pared 2 bases from V and 4 bases from J, leaving 8 bases between. CDR1 and CDR2 (germline): MDHEN, SYDVKM. In DNA, the CDR3 is TGTGCCAGCAGTTTAAGCTTAGGCACTGAAGCTTTCTTT. Translated, it gives CASSLSLGTEAFF. The full variable domain, completed using reference TRBV28 and TRBJ1-1, is DVKVTQSSRYLVKRTGEKVFLECVQDMDHENMFWYRQDPGLGLRLIYFSYDVKMKEKGDIPEGYSVSREKKERFSLILESASTNQTSMYLCASSLSLGTEAFFGQGTRLTVV.

This clone was seen a few times. The chain has TRBV27 and TRBJ1-1; perhaps TRBD1 as D (6 bases). Between the trimmed V and J ends, which lost 2 bases and 7 bases, there was a span of 11 bases. The CDR3 is 13 residues long. CDR1 and CDR2 from the germline V gene are MNHEY and SMNVEV (reference sequence). The CDR3 protein is CASSLAGAYEAFF. The CDR3, as DNA: TGTGCCAGCAGTTTAGCAGGGGCCTATGAAGCTTTCTTT.

V is TRBV30 and J is TRBJ1-1; tentative D call: TRBD1 (5 bases). The V and J ends lost 3 bases and 6 bases respectively, with 20 bases between them. This CDR3 is built from 15 residues. Germline V lookup: CDR1 GTSNPN, CDR2 SVGIG (reference sequence). CDR3 sequence reads: CAWRAMGEGGAEAFF. The DNA for the CDR3 is TGTGCCTGGAGGGCGATGGGGGAAGGTGGAGCTGAAGCTTTCTTT.

This clone was seen more than once but under ten times. The rearrangement joins TRBV6-5 to TRBJ2-7; 7 bases are a match to TRBD1. With 6 bases clipped from V and 9 bases from J, the junction kept 5 bases outside the gene matches. The length of the CDR3 is 11 residues. Germline CDR1 is MNHEY and CDR2 is SVGAGI. The CDR3 DNA sequence: TGTGCCAGCAGCCAGGGGGTCGGGCAGTACTTC. This sequence encodes CASSQGVGQYF.

This chain links TRBV30 with TRBJ2-7; weak D call: TRBD2 (5 bases). Trimming took 3 bases from V and 3 from J, leaving 15 bases between them. There are 14 residues in the CDR3. CDR1 is GTSNPN, CDR2 SVGIG, per germline (reference sequence). This chain's CDR3 is CAWSVGGGGYEQYF. In DNA form, the CDR3 reads TGTGCCTGGAGCGTCGGAGGCGGAGGCTACGAGCAGTACTTC.

With regard to this clone: This CDR3 is also generated by other DNA sequences in the sample. The chain is built from TRBV5-1 and TRBJ2-5; D is ambiguous. The germline V and J ends were trimmed by 1 base and 5 bases, with 9 bases remaining between them. The CDR3 runs 13 residues. Looked up from germline, CDR1 is SGHRS and CDR2 is YFSETQ. The CDR3 reads CASSLTARETQYF. The CDR3 nucleotides read TGCGCCAGCAGCTTGACAGCAAGGGAGACCCAGTACTTC.